This T cell receptor beta chain originates from a study of Ad26.COV2.S vaccination and SARS-CoV-2 variants. V lost 3 bases to trimming and J lost 7 bases; unmatched junction nucleotides: 12. This CDR3 contains 17 residues. Germline V CDR1 and CDR2: LNHDA, SQIVND (reference sequence). The treatment: roughly 20 received Ad26.COV2.S at low or high dose, single or two shots; several received placebo; per-sample allocation not given. Samples analyzed were those drawn on day 63 after the first vaccine or placebo injection. The study, taken as a whole, reports: Spike-specific TCR breadth ran higher among vaccine recipients than placebo recipients. Post-vaccination breadth of spike-specific CD8+ and CD4+ T cell responses was reportedly substantial. TCR breadth and depth analyses may have underestimated total T cell responses.

Produced via immunoSEQ multiplex PCR; TCRdb's table is partial and in-frame only. The repertoire holds fewer than 600,000 clones, with about 88% as singletons. Turning to this clone: Its antigen remains unknown.

The TCR originated in a person between 18 and 65 years old who received the Ad26.COV2.S COVID-19 vaccine or a placebo. Sequenced here: peripheral blood, sampled in a trial of Ad26.COV2.S vaccine versus placebo. The rearrangement joins TRBV19 to TRBJ2-1; 10 bases map to TRBD2. Here the CDR3 reads CASSMGRRGAGGNEQFF. The CDR3 DNA follows: TGTGCCAGTAGTATGGGGCGAAGGGGAGCGGGAGGGAATGAGCAGTTCTTC.